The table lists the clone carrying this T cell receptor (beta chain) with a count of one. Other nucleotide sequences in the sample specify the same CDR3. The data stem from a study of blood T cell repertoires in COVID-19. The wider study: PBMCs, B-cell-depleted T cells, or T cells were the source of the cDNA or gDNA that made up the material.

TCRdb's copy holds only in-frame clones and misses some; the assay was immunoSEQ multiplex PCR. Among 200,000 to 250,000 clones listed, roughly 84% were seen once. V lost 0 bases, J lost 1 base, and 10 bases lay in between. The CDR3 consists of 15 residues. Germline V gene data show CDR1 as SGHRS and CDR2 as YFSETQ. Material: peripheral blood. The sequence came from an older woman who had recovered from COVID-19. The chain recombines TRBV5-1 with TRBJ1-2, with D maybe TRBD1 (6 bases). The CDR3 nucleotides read TGCGCCAGCAGCTTGGATACAGGGAGTAACTATGGCTACACCTTC. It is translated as CASSLDTGSNYGYTF.